What follows is one TCR beta chain and its context. No antigen is known for it. This specimen comes from a study of a mutant IDH1 vaccine in newly diagnosed glioma. Background on the study: Patients had received radiotherapy, temozolomide, or both previously, most receiving both.

Noted time point: week 47, end of study. The study gave 300 ug of mutant IDH1 20-mer peptide per vaccine dose, with topical imiquimod. The data were produced by immunoSEQ multiplex PCR, yet TCRdb's version contains in-frame clones alone and is incomplete. Found here are tens of thousands of clones, 80% to 85% of them singletons; the top ten hold 3.2%. In germline, CDR1 is MNHEY, CDR2 SVGAGI. V lost 5 bases and J 5 bases, leaving 11 bases between the germline ends. The CDR3 totals 13 residues. The TCR comes from a woman between 45 and 65 years old with glioma. The V and J genes are TRBV6-5 and TRBJ2-3; D gene uncertain. The specimen comprised PBMCs, sampled from a glioma patient whose treatment included an IDH1 peptide vaccine. The CDR3 protein is CASSRGSEDTQYF. The CDR3 nucleotides read TGTGCCAGCAGTCGCGGCTCGGAAGATACGCAGTATTTT.